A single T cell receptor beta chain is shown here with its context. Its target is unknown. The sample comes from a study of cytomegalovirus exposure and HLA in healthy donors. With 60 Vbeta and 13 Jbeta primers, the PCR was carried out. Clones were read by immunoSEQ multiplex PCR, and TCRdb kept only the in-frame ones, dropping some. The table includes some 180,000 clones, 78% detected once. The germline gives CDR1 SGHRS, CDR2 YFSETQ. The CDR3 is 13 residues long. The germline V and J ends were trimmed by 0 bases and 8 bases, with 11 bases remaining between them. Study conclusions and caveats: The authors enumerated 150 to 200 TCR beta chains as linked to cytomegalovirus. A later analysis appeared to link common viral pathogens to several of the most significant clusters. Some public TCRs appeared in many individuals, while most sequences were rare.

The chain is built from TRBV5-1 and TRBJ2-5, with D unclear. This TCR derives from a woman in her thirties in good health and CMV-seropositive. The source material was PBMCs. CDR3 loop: CASSLGGMETQYF. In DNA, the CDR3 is TGCGCCAGCAGCTTGGGAGGAATGGAAACCCAGTACTTC. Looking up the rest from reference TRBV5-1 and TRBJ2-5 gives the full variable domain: KAGVTQTPRYLIKTRGQQVTLSCSPISGHRSVSWYQQTPGQGLQFLFEYFSETQRNKGNFPGRFSGRQFSNSRSEMNVSTLELGDSALYLCASSLGGMETQYFGPGTRLLVL.